This is a list of T cell receptor beta chains from one sample in a study of shared T cell receptors in the human thymus. Only in-frame clones appear in the TCRdb table, and some are missing; sequencing was by immunoSEQ multiplex PCR. The table records 700,000 or so clones, 80% to 90% of them present only once. The sample also formed part of further work on human thymus T cells.

Sample: thymocytes. These receptors originate from a girl less than two years old with a congenital heart defect. Each CDR3 is given with its conserved first and last residue. The D gene is left open where the match is weak. Only some rows state a clone size, as once, few, many or a class for expanded clones.

V: TRBV4-1
D: -
size: -
J: TRBJ1-6
CDR3: CASSPPELGGPLHF
DNA: TGCGCCAGCAGCCCGCCCGAGTTGGGGGGTCCCCTCCACTTT

V: TRBV13
D: -
size: -
J: TRBJ2-3
CDR3: CASRIRVTTDTQYF
DNA: TGTGCCAGCAGGATCAGGGTTACCACAGATACGCAGTATTTT

V: TRBV5-4
D: TRBD1
size: -
J: TRBJ1-4
CDR3: CASSSPAGTGNLTGEKLFF
DNA: TGTGCCAGCAGCTCACCAGCCGGGACAGGGAACTTAACCGGTGAAAAACTGTTTTTT

V: TRBV7-8
D: TRBD1
size: -
J: TRBJ2-3
CDR3: CASSLGGGQGPDTQYF
DNA: TGTGCCAGCAGCTTAGGTGGTGGACAGGGACCAGATACGCAGTATTTT

V: TRBV12-5
D: -
size: -
J: TRBJ1-6
CDR3: CASGREASPLHF
DNA: TGTGCTAGTGGCAGGGAAGCGTCACCCCTCCACTTT

V: TRBV7-2
D: TRBD1
size: -
J: TRBJ1-1
CDR3: CASSSYRGATEAFF
DNA: TGTGCCAGCAGCTCCTACAGGGGCGCCACTGAAGCTTTCTTT

V: TRBV28
D: TRBD1
size: -
J: TRBJ1-1
CDR3: CASSVTGKPGTEAFF
DNA: TGTGCCAGCAGTGTGACAGGGAAGCCGGGAACTGAAGCTTTCTTT

V: TRBV27
D: TRBD2
size: -
J: TRBJ2-1
CDR3: CASSSPGGGVPRRNEQFF
DNA: TGTGCCAGCAGTTCCCCGGGCGGGGGGGTTCCCAGAAGGAATGAGCAGTTCTTC

V: TRBV6-5
D: -
size: few
J: TRBJ2-1
CDR3: CASTDTKSAFRFF
DNA: TGTGCCAGCACCGATACTAAGAGTGCCTTCCGGTTCTTC

V: TRBV14
D: -
size: -
J: TRBJ2-5
CDR3: CASSQVEEWPAGGETQYF
DNA: TGTGCCAGCAGCCAAGTAGAAGAATGGCCGGCCGGAGGGGAGACCCAGTACTTC

V: TRBV29-1
D: -
size: -
J: TRBJ2-7
CDR3: CSARGTVTDEQYF
DNA: TGCAGCGCCCGCGGGACAGTGACAGACGAGCAGTACTTC

V: TRBV2
D: -
size: -
J: TRBJ1-6
CDR3: CASSERYHKGNVSSYNSPLHF
DNA: TGTGCCAGCAGTGAGAGGTATCACAAGGGGAATGTAAGCTCCTATAATTCACCCCTCCACTTT

V: TRBV18
D: TRBD1
size: -
J: TRBJ1-1
CDR3: CASSPLDGQGAMNTEAFF
DNA: TGTGCCAGCTCACCCCTGGATGGGCAGGGGGCTATGAACACTGAAGCTTTCTTT

V: TRBV25-1
D: -
size: few
J: TRBJ2-3
CDR3: CASSEWAGTPDTDTQYF
DNA: TGTGCCAGCAGTGAATGGGCCGGGACACCGGACACAGATACGCAGTATTTT

V: TRBV6-1
D: TRBD1
size: -
J: TRBJ1-6
CDR3: CASSEGLLQGGSPLHF
DNA: TGTGCCAGCAGTGAAGGTTTACTACAGGGGGGGTCACCCCTCCACTTT

V: TRBV19
D: TRBD1
size: -
J: TRBJ1-6
CDR3: CASSSGTVNSPLHF
DNA: TGTGCCAGTTCGTCCGGGACAGTAAATTCACCCCTCCACTTT

V: TRBV18
D: -
size: -
J: TRBJ1-2
CDR3: CASSPGHGQSLKGGDYTF
DNA: TGTGCCAGCTCACCAGGCCATGGACAGTCCCTAAAAGGGGGGGATTACACCTTC

V: TRBV28
D: -
size: -
J: TRBJ1-1
CDR3: CASSRVARTEAFF
DNA: TGTGCCAGCAGTCGGGTCGCCCGCACTGAAGCTTTCTTT

V: TRBV7-9
D: -
size: -
J: TRBJ1-1
CDR3: CASSSGVRGEFFNTEAFF
DNA: TGTGCCAGCAGCTCTGGGGTCAGGGGCGAGTTCTTCAACACTGAAGCTTTCTTT

V: TRBV5-8
D: TRBD2
size: once
J: TRBJ2-2
CDR3: CASSLASGFSGELFF
DNA: TGTGCCAGCAGCTTGGCTAGCGGGTTTTCCGGGGAGCTGTTTTTT

V: TRBV9
D: TRBD1
size: -
J: TRBJ1-6
CDR3: CASSVNSRGAPHSPLHF
DNA: TGTGCCAGCAGCGTCAATTCCAGGGGGGCGCCCCATTCACCCCTCCACTTT

V: TRBV5-5
D: -
size: -
J: TRBJ1-2
CDR3: CASSAAGMYGYTF
DNA: TGTGCCAGCAGCGCAGCGGGGATGTATGGCTACACCTTC